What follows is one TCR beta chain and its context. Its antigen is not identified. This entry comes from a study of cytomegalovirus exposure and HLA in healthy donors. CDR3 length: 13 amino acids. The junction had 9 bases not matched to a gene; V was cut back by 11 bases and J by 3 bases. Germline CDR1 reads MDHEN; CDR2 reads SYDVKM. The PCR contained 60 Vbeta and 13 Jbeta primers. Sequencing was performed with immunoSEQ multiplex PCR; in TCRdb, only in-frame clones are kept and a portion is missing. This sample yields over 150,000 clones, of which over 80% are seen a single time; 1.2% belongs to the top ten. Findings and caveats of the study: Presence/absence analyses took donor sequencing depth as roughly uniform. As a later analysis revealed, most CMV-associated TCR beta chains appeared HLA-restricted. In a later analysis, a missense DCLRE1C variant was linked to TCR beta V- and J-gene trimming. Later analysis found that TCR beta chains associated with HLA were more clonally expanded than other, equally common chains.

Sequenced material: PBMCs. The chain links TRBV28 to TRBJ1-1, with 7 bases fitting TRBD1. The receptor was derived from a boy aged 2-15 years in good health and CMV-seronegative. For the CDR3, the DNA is TGTGCCGTGTACAGGGGAAGCGACACTGAAGCTTTCTTT. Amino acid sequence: CAVYRGSDTEAFF.